A selection of T cell receptor beta chains follows, all from one sample in a study of identical twins. One entry per CDR3 protein results from TCRdb running MiXCR on the 5' RACE reads. The sample contains 520,000 or so distinct CDR3 sequences, approximately 22% of which appear only once. This sample was also put to use in a study of T cells expressing NK-cell markers.

Material for sequencing was CD4+ T cells sorted from blood. These TCRs come from a woman between 18 and 29 years old in good health. Each CDR3 is given with its conserved first and last residue. D genes are given only for firm matches. Not all rows give a size; the values are once, few, many and, for expanded clones, a class.

V: TRBV20-1; J: TRBJ1-6; D: NA; size: many; length: 14; DNA: TGCAGTGCTTCAATCGGGACACGCAATTCACCCCTCCACTTT; CDR3: CSASIGTRNSPLHF
V: TRBV20-1; J: TRBJ2-7; D: NA; size: few; length: 12; DNA: TGCAGTGCATTCGGGGGTCTTTACGAGCAGTACTTC; CDR3: CSAFGGLYEQYF
V: TRBV9; J: TRBJ1-1; D: TRBD1; size: NA; length: 16; DNA: TGTGCCAGCAGCGCCGGGACAGGGGGCATGAACACTGAAGCTTTCTTT; CDR3: CASSAGTGGMNTEAFF
V: TRBV20-1; J: TRBJ2-1; D: NA; size: NA; length: 15; DNA: TGCAGTGCTAGAGGGAGCCGGGACTGGGCGTGGGAGCAGTTCTTC; CDR3: CSARGSRDWAWEQFF
V: TRBV7-2; J: TRBJ2-4; D: NA; size: NA; length: 14; DNA: TGTGCCAGCAGCAAGACCGCGATGAAAAACATTCAGTACTTC; CDR3: CASSKTAMKNIQYF
V: TRBV20-1; J: TRBJ2-1; D: NA; size: NA; length: 15; DNA: TGCAGTGCTAGTTTAGCGGCCCTACGGGCGGGTGAGCAGTTCTTC; CDR3: CSASLAALRAGEQFF
V: TRBV29-1; J: TRBJ1-4; D: TRBD1; size: NA; length: 13; DNA: TGCAGCGTATGGACAGGGAGTAATGAAAAACTGTTTTTT; CDR3: CSVWTGSNEKLFF
V: TRBV11-3; J: TRBJ2-5; D: NA; size: few; length: 14; DNA: TGTGCCAGCAGCTTAGACCAGGGATCGGAGAACCAGTACTTC; CDR3: CASSLDQGSENQYF
V: TRBV20-1; J: TRBJ2-3; D: NA; size: NA; length: 15; DNA: TGCAGCTTAGGGGGAAGCGGGATTTGGACAGATACGCAGTATTTT; CDR3: CSLGGSGIWTDTQYF
V: TRBV20-1; J: TRBJ2-1; D: TRBD2; size: NA; length: 15; DNA: TGCAGTGCCGGACTAGCGGGAGTTATGTACAATGAGCAGTTCTTC; CDR3: CSAGLAGVMYNEQFF
V: TRBV6-2/TRBV6-3; J: TRBJ2-5; D: NA; size: few; length: 10; DNA: TGTGCCACCGGACAAGAGACCCAGTACTTC; CDR3: CATGQETQYF
V: TRBV5-1; J: TRBJ1-1; D: NA; size: few; length: 13; DNA: TGCGCCAGCAGTCAGGCGGTGAACACTGAAGCTTTCTTT; CDR3: CASSQAVNTEAFF
V: TRBV20-1; J: TRBJ1-2; D: TRBD1; size: many; length: 15; DNA: TGCAGTGCTAGACGCAATGGACAGGGCGGCTATGGCTACACCTTC; CDR3: CSARRNGQGGYGYTF
V: TRBV20-1; J: TRBJ1-6; D: NA; size: many; length: 15; DNA: TGCAGTGCTAGAGATATTCGGGCGGAGAATTCACCCCTCCACTTT; CDR3: CSARDIRAENSPLHF
V: TRBV20-1; J: TRBJ1-2; D: NA; size: NA; length: 12; DNA: TGCAGTGCTGCGGATAGTTTAGATGGCTACACCTTC; CDR3: CSAADSLDGYTF
V: TRBV9; J: TRBJ2-7; D: NA; size: NA; length: 15; DNA: TGTGCCAGCAGCGTAGGGGGGCTAAACTCCTACGAGCAGTACTTC; CDR3: CASSVGGLNSYEQYF
V: TRBV5-6; J: TRBJ2-7; D: NA; size: few; length: 14; DNA: TGTGCCAGCAGCTTGGAACCGAACTCCTACGAGCAGTACTTC; CDR3: CASSLEPNSYEQYF
V: TRBV6-5; J: TRBJ2-1; D: TRBD2; size: few; length: 19; DNA: TGTGCCAGCAGTCTACACCGGCTGGTAGCGGGGGACTCCTACAATGAGCAGTTCTTC; CDR3: CASSLHRLVAGDSYNEQFF
V: TRBV5-1; J: TRBJ2-7; D: NA; size: many; length: 15; DNA: TGCGCCAGCAGCTTGACTGGGGACCCCACCTACGAGCAGTACTTC; CDR3: CASSLTGDPTYEQYF
V: TRBV5-1; J: TRBJ2-7; D: TRBD2; size: few; length: 17; DNA: TGCGCCAGCAGCTTCAGCGCGGGAGAGAGCGGGCGCTACGAGCAGTACTTC; CDR3: CASSFSAGESGRYEQYF
V: TRBV20-1; J: TRBJ2-1; D: NA; size: few; length: 12; DNA: TGCAGTGCTAGACAGGGAGACAATGAGCAGTTCTTC; CDR3: CSARQGDNEQFF
V: TRBV5-6; J: TRBJ1-6; D: NA; size: NA; length: 14; DNA: TGTACCAGCAGCCGAGGGAGGGGGGATTCACCCCTCCACTTT; CDR3: CTSSRGRGDSPLHF
V: TRBV7-6; J: TRBJ2-7; D: NA; size: few; length: 15; DNA: TGTGCCAGCAGCTTAGTGTTGGACGCTAAGTACGAGCAGTACTTC; CDR3: CASSLVLDAKYEQYF
V: TRBV6-1; J: TRBJ2-7; D: NA; size: NA; length: 14; DNA: TGTGCCAGCAGCCGGGGGCTGTGGTCCTACGAGCAGTACTTC; CDR3: CASSRGLWSYEQYF
V: TRBV5-1; J: TRBJ2-6; D: NA; size: few; length: 16; DNA: TGCGCCAGCAGCTTGGTGACCGCGGCTGGGGCCAACGTCCTGACTTTC; CDR3: CASSLVTAAGANVLTF
V: TRBV12-3/TRBV12-4; J: TRBJ2-7; D: TRBD2; size: many; length: 14; DNA: TGTGCCAGCAGTCCGGGACTAGCGGGAGGTGAGCAGTACTTC; CDR3: CASSPGLAGGEQYF
V: TRBV29-1; J: TRBJ2-1; D: TRBD2; size: NA; length: 14; DNA: TGCAGCGTGACTAGCGGGGAAACCTACAATGAGCAGTTCTTC; CDR3: CSVTSGETYNEQFF
V: TRBV20-1; J: TRBJ2-3; D: NA; size: NA; length: 14; DNA: TGCAGTGCTAGTCTTCCTGGCAGCACAGATACGCAGTATTTT; CDR3: CSASLPGSTDTQYF
V: TRBV6-2/TRBV6-3; J: TRBJ2-6; D: NA; size: few; length: 15; DNA: TGTGCCAGCAGTTACGGACAAGTTGGGGCCAACGTCCTGACTTTC; CDR3: CASSYGQVGANVLTF
V: TRBV2; J: TRBJ2-3; D: NA; size: NA; length: 12; DNA: TGTGCCAGCAGTGAGGGTGGAGATACGCAGTATTTT; CDR3: CASSEGGDTQYF